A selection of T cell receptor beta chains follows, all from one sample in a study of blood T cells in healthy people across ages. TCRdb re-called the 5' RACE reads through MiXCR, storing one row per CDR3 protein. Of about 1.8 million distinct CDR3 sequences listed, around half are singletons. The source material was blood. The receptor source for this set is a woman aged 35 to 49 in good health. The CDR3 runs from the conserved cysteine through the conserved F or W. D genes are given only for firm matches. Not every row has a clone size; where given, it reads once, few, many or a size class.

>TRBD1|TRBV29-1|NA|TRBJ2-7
CSVEDTSGQGWNEQYF
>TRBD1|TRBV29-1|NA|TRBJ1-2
CSVTTGDDGYTF
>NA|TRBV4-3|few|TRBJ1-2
CASSQDRFAFYGYTF
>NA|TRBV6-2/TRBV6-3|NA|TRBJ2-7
CASSYSSQGHYEQYF
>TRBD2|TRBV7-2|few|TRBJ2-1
CASSSRSGGQQYNEQFF
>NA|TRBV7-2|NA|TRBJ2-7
CASSFRGTFEQYF
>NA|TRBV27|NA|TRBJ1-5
CASSFRQSQGNQPQHF
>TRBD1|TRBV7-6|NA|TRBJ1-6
CASSLGQGSSSPLHF
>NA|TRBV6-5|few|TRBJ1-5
CASSPRGGGNQPQHF
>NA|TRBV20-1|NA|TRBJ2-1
CSAKYNEQFF
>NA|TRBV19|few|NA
CASSKDEQYF
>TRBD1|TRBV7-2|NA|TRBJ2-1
CASSRDRDREQFF
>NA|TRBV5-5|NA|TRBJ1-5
CASSLAAAGAHNQPQHF
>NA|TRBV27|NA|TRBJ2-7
CASSSLGHEQYF
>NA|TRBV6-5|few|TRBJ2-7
CASSEQGTRPYEQYF
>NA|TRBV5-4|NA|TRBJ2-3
CACRDFPTDTQYF
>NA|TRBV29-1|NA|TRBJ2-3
CSVAFDTDTQYF
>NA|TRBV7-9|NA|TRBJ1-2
CASSRDPLYGYTF
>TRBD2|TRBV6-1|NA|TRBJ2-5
CAQSGGLAGDSQETQYF
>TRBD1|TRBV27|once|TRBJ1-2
CASSPNRGGYGYTF
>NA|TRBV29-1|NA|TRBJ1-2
CSGAQLGRVGDGYTF
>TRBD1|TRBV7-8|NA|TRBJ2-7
CASSLGTGDIYNEQYF
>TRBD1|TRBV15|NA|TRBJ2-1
CATSSAPGQGYNEQFF
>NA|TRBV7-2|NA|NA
CASRGQIETQYF
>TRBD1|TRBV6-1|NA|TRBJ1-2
CASSQRQGAVLKDYGYTF
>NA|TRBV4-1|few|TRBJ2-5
CASSRFLQTEKETQYF
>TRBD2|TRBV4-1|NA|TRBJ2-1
CASSQLSIRAGGLNEQFF
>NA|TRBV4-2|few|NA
CASSQIEGYEQYF
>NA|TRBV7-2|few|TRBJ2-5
CASSSQVETQYF
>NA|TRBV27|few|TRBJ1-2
CASSSKGFYGYTF
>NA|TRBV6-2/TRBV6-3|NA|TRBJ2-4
CASSYNGATAKNIQYF
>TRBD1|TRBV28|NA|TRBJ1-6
CASRQDRGTYSPLHF
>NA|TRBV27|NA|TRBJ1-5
CASSREPEGPQHF